These 31 T cell receptor beta chains were sequenced from one sample in a study of STAT3 mutations in large granular lymphocyte leukemia. Notes on the study in general: At least one immunodominant TCR beta clonotype appeared in every T-cell large granular lymphocyte leukemia patient.

These receptors are not linked to any known antigen. Produced via immunoSEQ multiplex PCR; TCRdb's table is partial and in-frame only. Of 12,000 or so clones detected, 85% appear once; the ten largest clones hold roughly nine tenths. The source material was peripheral blood mononuclear cells. Every receptor here comes from an elderly man with T-cell large granular lymphocyte leukemia. Some clones in this sample may be carry-over from other donors' samples.

In this sample, this clone turned up a few times. V is TRBV27 and J is TRBJ1-1; a weak D match, TRBD1 (5 bases). The CDR3 contains 13 residues. Germline V gene sequence: CDR1 MNHEY, CDR2 SMNVEV (reference sequence). Trimming stripped 5 bases from V and 7 bases from J, with 14 bases between. CDR3 in amino acids: CASSPRDGLEAFF. CDR3 DNA sequence: TGTGCCAGCAGTCCCCGGGACGGCCTTGAAGCTTTCTTT.

This chain uses TRBV7-9 with TRBJ2-7, with a tentative D call TRBD1 (6 bases). The CDR3 is 12 residues long. V dropped 5 bases and J dropped 6 bases, with 11 bases sitting between them. Germline CDR1 SEHNR, CDR2 FQNEAQ (reference sequence). CDR3 sequence: CASSAGVSEQYF. The DNA for the CDR3 is TGTGCCAGCAGCGCAGGGGTGAGCGAGCAGTACTTC.

The chain links TRBV27 to TRBJ2-5; D possibly uses TRBD1 or TRBD2 (5 bases each). This CDR3 is 15 amino acids long. Trimming removed 5 bases from V and 2 bases from J, with 15 bases in between. CDR1 is MNHEY, CDR2 SMNVEV, per germline (reference sequence). The CDR3 region has the DNA TGTGCCAGCAGTACCCCCGGGGCTCGGCAAGAGACCCAGTACTTC. Translated, it gives CASSTPGARQETQYF.

CDR3 in DNA: TGTGCCAGCAGCGTAGAGGGTAGGGGTGAGCAGTACTTC. Translated, it gives CASSVEGRGEQYF. This chain joins TRBV9 and TRBJ2-7, with a possible D match to TRBD1 (5 bases). Germline CDR1 is SGDLS and CDR2 is YYNGEE. V was trimmed by 0 bases and J by 7 bases, leaving 11 bases between them. The CDR3 consists of 13 residues.

This clone was detected only once. This chain links TRBV18 with TRBJ1-1; D is unresolved. The CDR3 is 15 amino acids. Per the germline V gene, CDR1 is KGHSH and CDR2 is LQKENI. With 1 base removed from V and 0 bases from J, the gap between germline ends came to 9 bases. CDR3 sequence reads: CASSPLPSMNTEAFF. CDR3 sequence (DNA): TGTGCCAGCTCACCACTCCCCAGTATGAACACTGAAGCTTTCTTT.

This chain connects TRBV6-6 to TRBJ1-5; D is perhaps TRBD1 (5 bases). The CDR3 runs to 14 residues. Germline lookup yields CDR1 MNHNY and CDR2 SVGAGI (reference sequence). The V and J ends lost 6 bases and 4 bases respectively, with 13 bases between them. The CDR3 region has the DNA TGTGCCAGCAGCCAGGGACGGCAGAATCAGCCCCAGCATTTT. Amino acids: CASSQGRQNQPQHF.

The V and J genes are TRBV7-9 and TRBJ2-1, with D possibly being TRBD1 or TRBD2 (5 bases each). In germline, CDR1 is SEHNR, CDR2 FQNEAQ (reference sequence). The V end lost 2 bases, the J end lost 10 bases, and 18 bases lay between the germline ends. This CDR3 spans 15 amino acids. CDR3 protein: CASSLLRGRSNEQFF. DNA for the CDR3: TGTGCCAGCAGCTTACTGAGGGGACGGTCTAACGAGCAGTTCTTC.

The rearrangement links TRBV4-2 to TRBJ2-3; possibly TRBD1 or TRBD2 for D (5 bases each). The CDR3 extends over 17 amino acids. Trimming shortened V by 1 base and J by 6 bases, and 20 bases separated the two germline ends. The germline V gene encodes CDR1 LGHNA and CDR2 YNFKEQ. CDR3 amino acids: CASSQGGLDSRGDTQYF. CDR3 sequence (DNA): TGTGCCAGCAGCCAAGGAGGGCTTGACAGCAGAGGGGATACGCAGTATTTT.

The genes are TRBV18 and TRBJ2-2; 7 nucleotides agree with TRBD1. Germline assignment: CDR1 KGHSH and CDR2 LQKENI. The CDR3 spans 17 residues. The trim removed 8 bases at V and 0 bases at J, leaving 12 bases unmatched. CDR3 sequence reads: CASAPRGQGANTGELFF. The CDR3, as DNA: TGTGCCAGCGCGCCCCGAGGGCAGGGGGCGAACACCGGGGAGCTGTTTTTT.

CDR3 loop: CASSLGDRTIEKLFF. The CDR3 nucleotides read TGTGCCAGCAGCTTAGGGGACAGAACAATTGAAAAACTGTTTTTT. The chain has TRBV7-9 and TRBJ1-4, with 7 bases identical to TRBD1. The J segment lost 7 bases and the V segment lost 1 base, leaving 6 bases of the junction unmatched. Germline CDR1 is SEHNR and CDR2 is FQNEAQ (reference sequence). The CDR3 extends over 15 amino acids.

V is TRBV23-1 and J is TRBJ2-3, with TRBD2 matching over 9 bases. TRBV23-1 is designated an ORF whose function remains uncertain. This CDR3 comprises 14 residues. Germline trimming cut 7 bases from V and 3 bases from J; bases unmatched to any gene: 5. This chain's CDR3 is CASKASGVTDTQYF. DNA for the CDR3: TGCGCCAGCAAAGCTAGCGGGGTAACAGATACGCAGTATTTT.

The CDR3 bases are TGTGCCACCAGCAGAATGACCGGGACAGGGGATTACAATGAGCAGTTCTTC. Translating it yields CATSRMTGTGDYNEQFF. This rearrangement joins TRBV15 to TRBJ2-1; 10 positions match TRBD1. V lost 2 bases and J lost 4; bases outside the gene matches: 8. Germline assignment: CDR1 LNHNV and CDR2 YYDKDF (reference sequence). CDR3 length: 17 amino acids.

The V and J genes are TRBV6-5 and TRBJ2-5; maybe TRBD2 (5 bases). CDR1 and CDR2 (germline): MNHEY, SVGAGI. CDR3 size: 12 residues. V was pared by 5 bases and J by 7 bases, with 11 bases between. This CDR3 is CASSDVGGTQYF. The CDR3 DNA reads TGTGCCAGCAGTGACGTAGGAGGGACCCAGTACTTC.

The chain couples TRBV5-1 to TRBJ2-2; 8 bases fit TRBD2. V shed 0 bases, J shed 2 bases, and the junction held 6 bases outside the gene matches. The V gene's germline CDR1 is SGHRS and CDR2 YFSETQ. This CDR3 is 17 amino acids long. CDR3 DNA: TGCGCCAGCAGCTTGGGACCGGGGGGGCCCAACACCGGGGAGCTGTTTTTT. Translated: CASSLGPGGPNTGELFF. The full variable domain, its missing parts supplied by reference TRBV5-1 and TRBJ2-2, is KAGVTQTPRYLIKTRGQQVTLSCSPISGHRSVSWYQQTPGQGLQFLFEYFSETQRNKGNFPGRFSGRQFSNSRSEMNVSTLELGDSALYLCASSLGPGGPNTGELFFGEGSRLTVL.

The V gene is TRBV5-1, the J gene TRBJ2-7; the match to TRBD2 covers 10 bases. Germline V lookup: CDR1 SGHRS, CDR2 YFSETQ. The trim removed 4 bases at V and 7 bases at J, leaving 11 bases unmatched. This CDR3 contains 15 residues. The chain's CDR3 is CASSPSGTSVWEQYF. In DNA form, the CDR3 reads TGCGCCAGCAGCCCCTCCGGGACTAGCGTTTGGGAGCAGTACTTC.

The J gene is TRBJ2-5, the V gene TRBV7-9; a possible D gene is TRBD2 (5 bases). This CDR3 spans 15 amino acids. Germline V gene data show CDR1 as SEHNR and CDR2 as FQNEAQ (reference sequence). Trimming took 2 bases from V and 2 from J, leaving 12 bases between them. The CDR3 nucleotides are TGTGCCAGCAGCTTAAGTGAGGGTCTACAAGAGACCCAGTACTTC. Residues: CASSLSEGLQETQYF.

This clone qualifies as medium-sized. The chain uses TRBV7-9 and TRBJ2-2; 7 nucleotides agree with TRBD1. The CDR3 length is 16 residues. Germline CDR1 and CDR2: SEHNR and FQNEAQ (reference sequence). V was pared by 4 bases and J by 1 base, with 6 bases of the junction left unmatched. CDR3 DNA sequence: TGTGCCAGCAGCTCCCGACAGGGAGTGAACACCGGGGAGCTGTTTTTT. Translated, it gives CASSSRQGVNTGELFF.

This clone was picked up one time. The genes are TRBV19 and TRBJ2-5; TRBD2 matches 7 bases. Germline CDR1 is LNHDA and CDR2 is SQIVND (reference sequence). The length of the CDR3 is 14 residues. The trim removed 7 bases at V and 3 bases at J, leaving 8 bases unmatched. CDR3 region: CASNGDRGEETQYF. Written as DNA, the CDR3 is TGTGCCAGTAACGGGGATCGGGGGGAAGAGACCCAGTACTTC.

The V call is TRBV6-6, the J call TRBJ1-2, with no clear D. The CDR3 has 15 amino acids. Per the germline V gene, CDR1 is MNHNY and CDR2 is SVGAGI (reference sequence). Trimming removed 7 bases at V and 0 bases at J, with 15 bases between. The CDR3 sequence is CASIRSTDANYGYTF. CDR3 bases: TGTGCCAGCATTAGGTCGACCGATGCTAACTATGGCTACACCTTC.

This clone was seen a handful of times. The gene calls are TRBV7-9 and TRBJ1-3; D not certain. Trimming shortened V by 5 bases and J by 0 bases, and 8 bases separated the two germline ends. CDR3 size: 14 residues. Germline-derived CDR1 and CDR2 are SEHNR and FQNEAQ (reference sequence). The CDR3 DNA reads as TGTGCCAGCAGCCCCCCCGGCTCTGGAAACACCATATATTTT. This gives the protein CASSPPGSGNTIYF.

V and J are TRBV28 and TRBJ2-4; no clear D gene. CDR1 is MDHEN and CDR2 is SYDVKM in the germline V gene. Deletions cut 2 bases from V and 0 bases from J, with 11 bases between. CDR3 size: 16 residues. The CDR3 reads CASSLGQLLAKNIQYF. CDR3 sequence (DNA): TGTGCCAGCAGTTTAGGGCAGTTACTAGCCAAAAACATTCAGTACTTC.

V gene TRBV7-9 combines with J gene TRBJ2-4; D is perhaps TRBD1 (6 bases). The ends were cut back, 0 bases at V and 5 bases at J, with 14 bases in the middle. This CDR3 has 16 amino acids. Germline V gene lookup returns CDR1 SEHNR and CDR2 FQNEAQ (reference sequence). CDR3: CASSLAGGARENIQYF. For the CDR3, the DNA is TGTGCCAGCAGCTTAGCAGGGGGTGCCCGTGAAAACATTCAGTACTTC.

This chain uses TRBV5-4 with TRBJ2-7; D is unclear. This CDR3 is built from 13 residues. Trimming left V 4 bases short and J 5 bases short, with 13 bases between. CDR1 SGHNT and CDR2 YYREEE come from the germline V gene (reference sequence). For the CDR3, the DNA is TGTGCCAGCAGCAAAACCGCGAAGGACGAGCAGTACTTC. This codes for CASSKTAKDEQYF. The variable domain in full, with the rest retrieved from reference TRBV5-4 and TRBJ2-7, is ETGVTQSPTHLIKTRGQQVTLRCSSQSGHNTVSWYQQALGQGPQFIFQYYREEENGRGNFPPRFSGLQFPNYSSELNVNALELDDSALYLCASSKTAKDEQYFGPGTRLTVT.

The chain employs TRBV4-1 and TRBJ2-5; 8 positions agree with TRBD1. Looked up from germline, CDR1 is MGHRA and CDR2 is YSYEKL. The CDR3 covers 15 residues. V dropped 2 bases and J dropped 5; count of bases not matched to a gene: 7. The CDR3 protein is CASSQNDRGRETQYF. CDR3 DNA sequence: TGCGCCAGCAGCCAAAACGACAGGGGACGGGAGACCCAGTACTTC.

The V and J genes are TRBV7-8 and TRBJ1-1; D unclear. The CDR3 is made up of 14 amino acids. Germline assignment: CDR1 SGHVS and CDR2 FQNEAQ. V was trimmed by 5 bases and J by 1 base, leaving 11 bases between them. CDR3 sequence (DNA): TGTGCCAGCAGCCCTCGCTCGTCGAACACTGAAGCTTTCTTT. Its translation is CASSPRSSNTEAFF.

This chain joins TRBV28 and TRBJ1-2; tentative D call: TRBD1 (6 bases). From germline, CDR1 is MDHEN and CDR2 SYDVKM. The CDR3 has 11 residues. Trimming left V 5 bases short and J 6 bases short, with 7 bases between. This chain's CDR3 is CASSNRDGYTF. CDR3 nucleotide sequence: TGTGCCAGCAGTAACAGGGATGGCTACACCTTC.

The chain carries TRBV7-6 and TRBJ2-5, with 11 nucleotides matching TRBD1. With 5 bases clipped from V and 1 base from J, the junction kept 6 bases outside the gene matches. CDR3 length equals 16 residues. Germline V CDR1 and CDR2: SGHVS, FNYEAQ. This CDR3 is CASSKGTGGGQETQYF. The CDR3 DNA sequence: TGTGCCAGCAGCAAAGGGACAGGGGGTGGCCAAGAGACCCAGTACTTC.

Only a few counts were recorded for this clone. The chain is built from TRBV9 and TRBJ1-2; D not certain. The germline V gene has CDR1 SGDLS and CDR2 YYNGEE. V lost 0 bases to trimming and J lost 12 bases, with 15 bases between them. The CDR3 loop spans 13 amino acids. This chain's CDR3 is CASSVAREQPDTF. For the CDR3, the DNA is TGTGCCAGCAGCGTAGCTCGGGAGCAACCAGACACCTTC.

This chain links TRBV27 with TRBJ1-4; 7 nucleotides line up with TRBD1. Germline-derived CDR1 and CDR2 are MNHEY and SMNVEV (reference sequence). V dropped 3 bases and J dropped 3; count of bases not matched to a gene: 1. The CDR3 covers 14 residues. Here the CDR3 DNA reads TGTGCCAGCAGTTTGACAGGGCCTAATGAAAAACTGTTTTTT. This gives the protein CASSLTGPNEKLFF.

This chain connects TRBV14 to TRBJ1-1; D is unclear. CDR3 length: 14 residues. V was trimmed by 4 bases and J by 6 bases, leaving 15 bases between them. Germline V gives CDR1 SGHDN, CDR2 FVKESK. CDR3 loop: CASSLQVVGSEAFF. DNA of the CDR3: TGTGCCAGCAGCCTACAAGTAGTGGGGTCTGAAGCTTTCTTT.

The V and J genes are TRBV7-9 and TRBJ1-5, with a possible D match to TRBD1 (5 bases). V was clipped by 0 bases and J by 4 bases, with 13 bases between them. CDR3 length: 16 amino acids. The germline V gene has CDR1 SEHNR and CDR2 FQNEAQ (reference sequence). The CDR3: CASSLAFVRVNQPQHF. CDR3 nucleotide sequence: TGTGCCAGCAGCTTAGCGTTCGTCAGGGTAAATCAGCCCCAGCATTTT.